Following are 18 T cell receptor beta chains from one sample sequenced in a study of T cell repertoires in cytomegalovirus infection. Their antigen targets remain unknown. TCRdb re-called the reads with MiXCR, one entry per CDR3 protein. The table has about 830,000 distinct CDR3 sequences, less than 35% seen once. The sequences come from cultured CD8+ T cells from PBMCs, collected from culture after CMV antigen stimulation. All receptors derive from a human donor in good health (CMV status not recorded). Some clones in this sample may be carry-over from other donors' samples.

The chain links TRBV4-3 to TRBJ2-1; 8 bases fit TRBD2. Germline lookup yields CDR1 LGHNA and CDR2 YSLEER. Trimming at V came to 0 bases and at J to 7 bases, leaving 14 bases not matched to a gene. This CDR3 has 18 residues. The CDR3 here is CASSQEGGSGERGNEQFF. The CDR3 nucleotides are TGCGCCAGCAGCCAAGAGGGCGGTAGCGGGGAACGGGGAAATGAGCAGTTCTTC.

The V and J genes are TRBV18 and TRBJ2-1, with D perhaps TRBD2 (5 bases). The CDR3 spans 18 residues. Per germline, CDR1 KGHSH and CDR2 LQKENI. V gave up 1 base and J gave up 0 bases, with 16 bases separating them. CDR3 sequence: CASSPREKTRTSYNEQFF. DNA of the CDR3: TGTGCCAGCTCACCACGGGAGAAAACGAGAACCTCCTACAATGAGCAGTTCTTC.

The chain combines TRBV27 with TRBJ1-2; TRBD1 matches 7 bases. Per germline, CDR1 MNHEY and CDR2 SMNVEV (reference sequence). Trimming cost V 8 bases and J 4 bases; bases outside gene matches: 7. The CDR3 runs 13 residues. CDR3 sequence reads: CASGSRQGYGYTF. CDR3 DNA: TGTGCCAGCGGGTCCCGACAGGGCTATGGCTACACCTTC.

In this sample, this clonotype turned up many times. The gene calls are TRBV5-1 and TRBJ1-1; 7 bases agree with TRBD1. CDR1 SGHRS and CDR2 YFSETQ come from the germline V gene. The CDR3 runs to 15 residues. V was clipped by 5 bases and J by 4 bases; unmatched bases: 11. The CDR3 coding sequence is TGCGCCAGCAGAAGTCCCGGCAGGGGGGTCACTGAAGCTTTCTTT. This encodes CASRSPGRGVTEAFF.

This clonotype has a handful of counts. The chain uses TRBV7-9 and TRBJ2-1, with D tentatively TRBD1 (6 bases). V lost 5 bases, J lost 0 bases, and 14 bases lay in between. Looked up from germline, CDR1 is SEHNR and CDR2 is FQNEAQ (reference sequence). The CDR3 has 16 amino acids. DNA of the CDR3: TGTGCCAGCAGCAGAAGGGACATCCACTCCTACAATGAGCAGTTCTTC. Protein: CASSRRDIHSYNEQFF.

The chain combines TRBV28 with TRBJ1-1, with unresolved D. The CDR3 has 13 amino acids. With 5 bases removed from V and 1 base from J, the gap between germline ends came to 8 bases. Germline CDR1 reads MDHEN; CDR2 reads SYDVKM. CDR3 amino acids: CASSATWNTEAFF. The CDR3 nucleotides are TGTGCCAGCAGTGCAACATGGAACACTGAAGCTTTCTTT.

CDR3 sequence: CASNRGLKNTGELFF. CDR3 DNA: TGTGCCAGCAATAGGGGGCTCAAGAACACCGGGGAGCTGTTTTTT. The chain couples TRBV27 to TRBJ2-2, with 7 bases fitting TRBD1. The trim removed 7 bases at V and 1 base at J, leaving 6 bases unmatched. The CDR3 extends over 15 amino acids. Per germline, CDR1 MNHEY and CDR2 SMNVEV (reference sequence).

This clonotype was counted many times. This sequence joins TRBV7-2 and TRBJ1-1, with D maybe TRBD1 (5 bases). V lost 5 bases, J lost 8 bases, and 9 bases lay in between. This CDR3 is 11 amino acids long. The germline V gene encodes CDR1 SGHTA and CDR2 FQGNSA. The CDR3 DNA follows: TGTGCCAGCAGCAGGGGACGGGAAGCTTTCTTT. This codes for CASSRGREAFF.

This clonotype has only a few counts. The CDR3 loop reads CASSPDSRGTEAFF. In nucleotides, the CDR3 is TGTGCCAGCAGTCCGGACAGCCGGGGCACTGAAGCTTTCTTT. The chain is built from TRBV6-2 or TRBV6-3 and TRBJ1-1; the D gene is possibly TRBD1 (6 bases). From germline, CDR1 is MNHEY and CDR2 SVGEGT. The CDR3 is 14 amino acids. V lost 5 bases and J 4 bases, leaving 14 bases between the germline ends.

This rearrangement joins TRBV7-4 to TRBJ2-1, with D possibly matching TRBD2 (5 bases). The CDR3 is made up of 16 amino acids. The ends were cut back, 0 bases at V and 0 bases at J, with 9 bases in the middle. Germline values: CDR1 SGHVT, CDR2 SQSDAQ. CDR3: CASSLAFGSSYNEQFF. For the CDR3, the DNA is TGTGCCAGCAGCTTAGCGTTTGGGAGCTCCTACAATGAGCAGTTCTTC.

This clonotype appeared a few times. The chain is built from TRBV27 and TRBJ2-4; tentative D call: TRBD2 (7 bases). The CDR3 sequence is 14 residues long. Trimming removed 4 bases at V and 9 bases at J, with 16 bases between. The V gene's germline CDR1 is MNHEY and CDR2 SMNVEV (reference sequence). CDR3 sequence reads: CASSSPGGLRIQYF. In DNA, the CDR3 is TGTGCCAGCAGTTCCCCGGGGGGCTTACGCATTCAGTACTTC.

Only a few counts were recorded for this clonotype. The V call is TRBV12-3 or TRBV12-4, the J call TRBJ2-3; a possible D gene is TRBD2 (5 bases). The CDR3 is 11 amino acids. V shed 11 bases and J shed 5 bases, with 11 bases lying between them. CDR3 sequence (DNA): TGTGCCGTGAGGGTCGGAGATACGCAGTATTTT. Amino acid sequence: CAVRVGDTQYF.

This clonotype was observed a handful of times. The V call is TRBV6-2 or TRBV6-3, the J call TRBJ2-7, with 8 bases matching TRBD1. V was pared by 5 bases and J by 1 base, with 7 bases of the junction left unmatched. The germline gives CDR1 MNHEY, CDR2 SVGEGT. The CDR3 is made up of 15 amino acids. This chain's CDR3 is CASSTWTGPSYEQYF. CDR3 sequence (DNA): TGTGCCAGCAGTACTTGGACAGGGCCTTCCTACGAGCAGTACTTC.

This chain links TRBV13 with TRBJ1-1, with 7 bases aligning to TRBD1. CDR3 length: 14 amino acids. Germline V gene lookup returns CDR1 PRHDT and CDR2 FYEKMQ (reference sequence). Germline trimming cut 1 base from V and 6 bases from J; bases unmatched to any gene: 5. CDR3 amino acids: CASSLEGAQSEAFF. The CDR3 DNA reads as TGTGCCAGCAGCTTAGAGGGGGCGCAGTCTGAAGCTTTCTTT.

V is TRBV27 and J is TRBJ1-2, with D unclear. Germline CDR1 reads MNHEY; CDR2 reads SMNVEV (reference sequence). The V end lost 5 bases, the J end lost 5 bases, and 18 bases lay between the germline ends. The CDR3 consists of 15 residues. CDR3 protein: CASSLSAGQPYGYTF. The CDR3 bases are TGTGCCAGCAGTCTCTCGGCGGGCCAGCCTTATGGCTACACCTTC.

This clonotype was observed a few times. The chain links TRBV27 to TRBJ1-6; no clear D. Trimming shortened V by 4 bases and J by 6 bases, and 22 bases separated the two germline ends. The germline gives CDR1 MNHEY, CDR2 SMNVEV (reference sequence). This CDR3 region has 18 residues. CDR3 DNA: TGTGCCAGCAGTTCCGTCCGCACGGGTGGCAGCCTTAATTCACCCCTCCACTTT. Amino acid sequence: CASSSVRTGGSLNSPLHF.

With respect to this clonotype: A read error is possible here, since a much larger clone lies one base away. The chain has TRBV7-3 and TRBJ2-1, with TRBD1 matching 11 bases. The germline V gene has CDR1 SGHTA and CDR2 FQGTGA. This CDR3 contains 15 residues. CDR3 sequence: CTSSLGQGALNEQFF. Written as DNA, the CDR3 is TGTACCAGCAGCTTAGGACAGGGGGCCTTGAATGAGCAGTTCTTC.

The sample holds a few counts of this clonotype. This rearrangement joins TRBV7-8 to TRBJ2-7; D call uncertain. Trimming removed 2 bases at V and 2 bases at J, with 7 bases between. This CDR3 contains 13 residues. Germline V lookup: CDR1 SGHVS, CDR2 FQNEAQ. CDR3 coding DNA: TGTGCCAGCAGCTTATTCTCGACCTACGAGCAGTACGTC. Protein sequence: CASSLFSTYEQYV.